A single sample gave rise to the 26 T cell receptor beta chains below, sequenced in a study of shared clonotypes between healthy human individuals. Measured with immunoSEQ multiplex PCR; TCRdb has only the in-frame clones, and not every one. The table lists 2 million to 3 million clones, under 95% of them singletons. Sequenced input: naive CD4+ T cells from PBMCs. Subset denoted: CD45RA+ positively selected. All receptors come from a man aged 18 to 29 in good health. Some clones in this sample may be carry-over from other donors' samples.

Note on this clone: A read error may produce the germline difference seen at one junction end. The V gene is TRBV7-9, the J gene TRBJ2-1; no definite D call. CDR1 SEHNR and CDR2 FQNEAQ come from the germline V gene (reference sequence). There are 13 residues in the CDR3. Here the CDR3 reads CASTLILRDEQFF. The CDR3 DNA follows: TGTGCCAGCACCTTAATACTTCGCGATGAGCAGTTCTTC.

The chain has TRBV7-3 and TRBJ2-5; D unclear. This CDR3 comprises 13 residues. Germline V gives CDR1 SGHTA, CDR2 FQGTGA. The V end lost 5 bases, the J end lost 7 bases, and 14 bases lay between the germline ends. Here the CDR3 DNA reads TGTGCCAGCAGCCCAGACGGATCGGGGACCCAGTACTTC. It translates to CASSPDGSGTQYF. Using reference TRBV7-3 and TRBJ2-5 for the parts outside the CDR3, the full variable domain is GAGVSQTPSNKVTEKGKYVELRCDPISGHTALYWYRQSLGQGPEFLIYFQGTGAADDSGLPNDRFFAVRPEGSVSTLKIQRTERGDSAVYLCASSPDGSGTQYFGPGTRLLVL.

This chain uses TRBV19 with TRBJ2-7; either TRBD1 or TRBD2 may fit D (5 bases each). The V gene lost 2 bases and the J gene lost 3 bases, with 14 bases spanning the gap. In germline, CDR1 is LNHDA, CDR2 SQIVND (reference sequence). The CDR3 spans 15 residues. The chain's CDR3 is CASSIQGRGFYEQYF. CDR3 nucleotide sequence: TGTGCCAGTAGTATACAGGGACGGGGTTTCTACGAGCAGTACTTC.

The chain recombines TRBV10-3 with TRBJ2-7; D gene uncertain. Germline V lookup: CDR1 ENHRY, CDR2 SYGVKD. The CDR3 is 13 amino acids. V was pared by 5 bases and J by 6 bases, with 14 bases between. In DNA form, the CDR3 reads TGTGCCATCAGTCTCGAACCTCGAGGCGAGCAGTACTTC. Translating it yields CAISLEPRGEQYF.

The chain employs TRBV6-5 and TRBJ1-1; weak D call: TRBD1 (6 bases). Germline CDR1 MNHEY, CDR2 SVGAGI. CDR3 size: 15 residues. Trimming cost V 2 bases and J 9 bases, with 19 bases left between them. CDR3 DNA sequence: TGTGCCAGCAGTTACACCCCAACACGGACAGCCAAAGCTTTCTTT. Translation: CASSYTPTRTAKAFF.

This clone was detected only once. The chain employs TRBV9 and TRBJ2-3, with D perhaps assigned TRBD1 or TRBD2 (5 bases each). The germline V and J ends were trimmed by 3 bases and 0 bases, with 14 bases remaining between them. The CDR3 extends over 16 amino acids. Germline loops: CDR1 SGDLS, CDR2 YYNGEE. This CDR3 is CASSGGKQGSTDTQYF. The CDR3 nucleotides read TGTGCCAGCAGCGGGGGGAAGCAAGGAAGCACAGATACGCAGTATTTT.

V usage is TRBV5-1 and J usage is TRBJ1-1; D ambiguous. Germline CDR1 reads SGHRS; CDR2 reads YFSETQ. The V and J ends lost 0 bases and 4 bases respectively, with 10 bases between them. The CDR3 covers 14 residues. The CDR3 bases are TGCGCCAGCAGCTTGGCCGGCGAGGGCACTGAAGCTTTCTTT. The encoded protein is CASSLAGEGTEAFF.

The chain uses TRBV29-1 and TRBJ1-2, with D perhaps TRBD1 (6 bases). The germline gives CDR1 SQVTM, CDR2 ANQGSEA. The CDR3 spans 13 residues. Trimming pared 6 bases from V and 2 bases from J, leaving 13 bases between. The CDR3 sequence is CSVVGDRNYGYTF. CDR3 in DNA: TGCAGCGTGGTGGGCGACAGGAACTATGGCTACACCTTC. Together with reference TRBV29-1 and TRBJ1-2, the CDR3 gives the full variable domain: SAVISQKPSRDICQRGTSLTIQCQVDSQVTMMFWYRQQPGQSLTLIATANQGSEATYESGFVIDKFPISRPNLTFSTLTVSNMSPEDSSIYLCSVVGDRNYGYTFGSGTRLTVV.

This chain uses TRBV6-1 with TRBJ2-3, with TRBD2 as a possible D gene (5 bases). The CDR3 has 13 residues. Germline CDR1 MNHNS, CDR2 SASEGT. V shed 6 bases and J shed 3 bases, with 10 bases lying between them. CDR3 DNA sequence: TGTGCCAGCAGCACGGGAAATACAGATACGCAGTATTTT. Amino acid sequence: CASSTGNTDTQYF.

The V call is TRBV5-4, the J call TRBJ1-3, with D perhaps TRBD1 (5 bases). V lost 3 bases, J lost 4 bases, and 8 bases lay in between. The V gene's germline CDR1 is SGHNT and CDR2 YYREEE (reference sequence). The CDR3 has 13 residues. The CDR3 loop is CASSSNRGNTIYF. The CDR3 DNA follows: TGTGCCAGCAGCTCCAACAGGGGAAACACCATATATTTT.

The chain couples TRBV6-6 to TRBJ2-3; perhaps TRBD1 as D (5 bases). The CDR3 spans 14 residues. Per germline, CDR1 MNHNY and CDR2 SVGAGI (reference sequence). V was cut by 6 bases and J by 0 bases, with 10 bases left in between. The CDR3 region has the DNA TGTGCCAGCAGCTTGTGGACAAGCACAGATACGCAGTATTTT. It is translated as CASSLWTSTDTQYF.

This chain's CDR3 is CASSLIQAVNTEAFF. For the CDR3, the DNA is TGTGCCAGCAGCTTAATCCAGGCGGTGAACACTGAAGCTTTCTTT. This sequence joins TRBV7-9 and TRBJ1-1; no clear D. The CDR3 is made up of 15 amino acids. The germline V gene has CDR1 SEHNR and CDR2 FQNEAQ (reference sequence). Between the trimmed V and J ends, which lost 2 bases and 0 bases, there was a span of 10 bases.

CDR3 nucleotide sequence: TGTGCCAGCTCACCAGCTAGCGGGAGCTCAAATGAGCAGTTCTTC. Translated: CASSPASGSSNEQFF. The chain couples TRBV18 to TRBJ2-1, with 10 bases aligning to TRBD2. The length of the CDR3 is 15 residues. V gave up 2 bases and J gave up 7 bases; unmatched junction bases: 5. Germline CDR1 is KGHSH and CDR2 is LQKENI.

This clone was seen once. The rearrangement joins TRBV9 to TRBJ2-5; D may correspond to TRBD1 or TRBD2 (7 bases each). CDR1 SGDLS and CDR2 YYNGEE come from the germline V gene. The V end lost 3 bases, the J end lost 5 bases, and 14 bases lay between the germline ends. There are 14 residues in the CDR3. Here the CDR3 reads CASSDNRGGETQYF. CDR3 in DNA: TGTGCCAGCAGCGATAACAGGGGAGGGGAGACCCAGTACTTC. Based on the CDR3 plus reference TRBV9 and TRBJ2-5, the full variable domain is DSGVTQTPKHLITATGQRVTLRCSPRSGDLSVYWYQQSLDQGLQFLIQYYNGEERAKGNILERFSAQQFPDLHSELNLSSLELGDSALYFCASSDNRGGETQYFGPGTRLLVL.

The CDR3 nucleotides read TGTGCCAGCAGCCCTTGGACAGGGGGGGACACTGAAGCTTTCTTT. Its protein product is CASSPWTGGDTEAFF. The chain couples TRBV7-6 to TRBJ1-1; 10 positions agree with TRBD1. This CDR3 spans 15 amino acids. In germline, CDR1 is SGHVS, CDR2 FNYEAQ. The ends lost 5 bases at V and 3 bases at J; junction bases unmatched: 6.

The V call is TRBV5-6, the J call TRBJ2-7; D might be TRBD1 or TRBD2, each matching 5 bases. The CDR3 totals 14 residues. V lost 7 bases to trimming and J lost 3 bases, with 17 bases between them. Germline V CDR1 and CDR2: SGHDT, YYEEEE. CDR3 protein: CASRLGPGGYEQYF. The CDR3 nucleotides are TGTGCCAGCCGTCTCGGCCCTGGGGGCTACGAGCAGTACTTC. Full variable domain (missing parts from reference TRBV5-6 and TRBJ2-7): DAGVTQSPTHLIKTRGQQVTLRCSPKSGHDTVSWYQQALGQGPQFIFQYYEEEERQRGNFPDRFSGHQFPNYSSELNVNALLLGDSALYLCASRLGPGGYEQYFGPGTRLTVT.

This clone was picked up a small number of times. This rearrangement joins TRBV7-3 to TRBJ2-2; 9 positions agree with TRBD1. From germline, CDR1 is SGHTA and CDR2 FQGTGA. V trimming: 3 bases; J trimming: 4 bases; junction bases outside the gene matches: 3. CDR3 length: 15 amino acids. The CDR3, as DNA: TGTGCCAGCAGCTTTGGACAGGGGAGCACCGGGGAGCTGTTTTTT. Amino acids: CASSFGQGSTGELFF.

This chain uses TRBV27 with TRBJ2-7, with TRBD2 as a possible D gene (6 bases). V was shortened by 8 bases and J by 7 bases, with 24 bases between the two germline ends. There are 15 residues in the CDR3. Germline CDR1 and CDR2: MNHEY and SMNVEV (reference sequence). This CDR3 reads CASLARGGLFSEQYF. The DNA for the CDR3 is TGTGCCAGCTTAGCCCGGGGAGGACTATTTTCTGAGCAGTACTTC.

This clone was seen a handful of times. Other DNA sequences from this sample encode an identical CDR3 as well. The chain couples TRBV5-4 to TRBJ1-2, with TRBD1 matching 9 bases. CDR3 length: 13 amino acids. Germline V gene sequence: CDR1 SGHNT, CDR2 YYREEE (reference sequence). V was clipped by 4 bases and J by 3 bases; unmatched bases: 1. CDR3 nucleotide sequence: TGTGCCAGCAGCAGGACAGGGGACTATGGCTACACCTTC. This gives the protein CASSRTGDYGYTF.

The chain is built from TRBV28 and TRBJ2-7, with D hard to call. Deletions cut 5 bases from V and 0 bases from J, with 8 bases between. Per germline, CDR1 MDHEN and CDR2 SYDVKM. CDR3 length: 13 residues. The CDR3 DNA reads TGTGCCAGCAGTCAAACACCCTCCTACGAGCAGTACTTC. Translating it yields CASSQTPSYEQYF. The full variable domain, completed using reference TRBV28 and TRBJ2-7, is DVKVTQSSRYLVKRTGEKVFLECVQDMDHENMFWYRQDPGLGLRLIYFSYDVKMKEKGDIPEGYSVSREKKERFSLILESASTNQTSMYLCASSQTPSYEQYFGPGTRLTVT.

This chain links TRBV19 with TRBJ1-1; D is undetermined. The germline V and J ends were trimmed by 1 base and 4 bases, with 13 bases remaining between them. The CDR3 sequence is 15 residues long. Germline V lookup: CDR1 LNHDA, CDR2 SQIVND (reference sequence). In nucleotides, the CDR3 is TGTGCCAGTAGTATAGGGTCCGGGAGAGGCACTGAAGCTTTCTTT. As protein: CASSIGSGRGTEAFF.

The chain employs TRBV28 and TRBJ2-5; a possible D gene is TRBD1 (6 bases). CDR3 length: 13 residues. V was pared by 9 bases and J by 4 bases, with 15 bases between. Germline V lookup: CDR1 MDHEN, CDR2 SYDVKM. CDR3 DNA: TGTGCCAGTTGGCAGGGGTTAGCAGAGACCCAGTACTTC. Translating it yields CASWQGLAETQYF.

This clone was counted a single time. The V call is TRBV5-5, the J call TRBJ2-7, with D hard to call. This CDR3 has 15 amino acids. In germline, CDR1 is SGHKS, CDR2 YYEKEE (reference sequence). The V end was cut by 0 bases, the J end by 0 bases, with 10 bases between. In nucleotides, the CDR3 is TGTGCCAGCAGCTTGGGGGCTGTGAGCTCCTACGAGCAGTACTTC. It codes for CASSLGAVSSYEQYF.

The chain couples TRBV29-1 to TRBJ2-5; 8 positions match TRBD2. Germline loops: CDR1 SQVTM, CDR2 ANQGSEA. J was trimmed by 4 bases and V by 2 bases; bases with no gene match: 3. This CDR3 is 13 amino acids long. Here the CDR3 DNA reads TGCAGCGTTGAATATCGGGGGGGAGAGACCCAGTACTTC. Protein: CSVEYRGGETQYF.

The J gene is TRBJ2-1, the V gene TRBV15; no firm D call. The germline CDR1 and CDR2 sequences are LNHNV and YYDKDF (reference sequence). V lost 1 base to trimming and J lost 9 bases, with 13 bases between them. There are 14 residues in the CDR3. CDR3 sequence reads: CATSRVSAVTEQFF. In DNA, the CDR3 is TGTGCCACCAGCAGAGTGTCGGCGGTTACTGAGCAGTTCTTC.

The V call is TRBV7-8, the J call TRBJ1-1, with a possible D match to TRBD1 (5 bases). The CDR3 runs to 14 residues. CDR1 SGHVS and CDR2 FQNEAQ come from the germline V gene. V was clipped by 7 bases and J by 1 base, with 13 bases between them. CDR3 in amino acids: CASTGGVTNTEAFF. The CDR3 bases are TGTGCCAGCACGGGGGGGGTTACGAACACTGAAGCTTTCTTT.